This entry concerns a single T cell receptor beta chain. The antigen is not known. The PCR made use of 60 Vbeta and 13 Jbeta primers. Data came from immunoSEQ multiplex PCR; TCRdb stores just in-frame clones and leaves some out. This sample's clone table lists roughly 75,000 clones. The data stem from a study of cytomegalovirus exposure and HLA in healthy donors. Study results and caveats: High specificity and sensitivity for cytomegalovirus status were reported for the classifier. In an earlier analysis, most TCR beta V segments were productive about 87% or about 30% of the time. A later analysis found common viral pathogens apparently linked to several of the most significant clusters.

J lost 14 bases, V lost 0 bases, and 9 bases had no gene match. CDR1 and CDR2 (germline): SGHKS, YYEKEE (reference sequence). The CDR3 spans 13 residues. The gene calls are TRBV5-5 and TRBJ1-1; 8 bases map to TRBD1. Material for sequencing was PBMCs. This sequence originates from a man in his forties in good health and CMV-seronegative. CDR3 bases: TGTGCCAGCAGCTTGGCCATGGACAGGGTCAGGTTCTTT. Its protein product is CASSLAMDRVRFF.